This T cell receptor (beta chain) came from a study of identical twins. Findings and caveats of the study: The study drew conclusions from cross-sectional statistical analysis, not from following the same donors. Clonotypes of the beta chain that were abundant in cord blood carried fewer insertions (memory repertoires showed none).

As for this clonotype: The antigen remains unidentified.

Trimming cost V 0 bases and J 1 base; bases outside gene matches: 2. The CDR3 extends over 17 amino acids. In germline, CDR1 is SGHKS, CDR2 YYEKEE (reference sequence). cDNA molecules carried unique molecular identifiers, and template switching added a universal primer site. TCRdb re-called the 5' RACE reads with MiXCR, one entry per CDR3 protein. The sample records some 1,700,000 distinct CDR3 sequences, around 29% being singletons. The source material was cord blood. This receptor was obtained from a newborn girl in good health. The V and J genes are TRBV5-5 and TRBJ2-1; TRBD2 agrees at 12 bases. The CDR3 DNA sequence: TGTGCCAGCAGCTTGGCTAGCGGGGGGGATTCCTACAATGAGCAGTTCTTC. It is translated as CASSLASGGDSYNEQFF.